The 31 T cell receptor beta chains below come from one sample, sequenced in a study of blood T cells in healthy people across ages. Next came a second PCR, run for about 6 to 12 cycles, which used a sample-barcoded 5' primer along with a J-beta primer mix. TCRdb re-analysed the 5' RACE reads in MiXCR, keeping a single row per CDR3 protein. Of about a million distinct CDR3 sequences listed, just over 50% are singletons. Sequenced sample: blood. Receptor source: a woman aged 55-69 years in good health.

The chain is built from TRBV7-9 and TRBJ2-1; no definite D call. There are 15 residues in the CDR3. Trimming shortened V by 1 base and J by 9 bases, and 16 bases separated the two germline ends. Germline CDR1 is SEHNR and CDR2 is FQNEAQ (reference sequence). CDR3 sequence reads: CASSLVPSPLGEQFF. In DNA form, the CDR3 reads TGTGCCAGCAGCTTAGTTCCCTCCCCCTTGGGTGAGCAGTTCTTC.

CDR3 DNA: TGTGCCAGCAGCTTTGGGGGGAGAGAGCAGTACTTC. This encodes CASSFGGREQYF. The V and J genes are TRBV7-2 and TRBJ2-7, with D possibly being TRBD2 (6 bases). The CDR3 loop spans 12 amino acids. Trimming removed 3 bases at V and 7 bases at J, with 10 bases between. CDR1 SGHTA and CDR2 FQGNSA come from the germline V gene.

This clonotype has more than one count but fewer than ten. V is TRBV29-1 and J is TRBJ1-1; 8 bases are shared with TRBD1. This CDR3 has 12 residues. The J segment lost 5 bases and the V segment lost 7 bases, leaving 6 bases of the junction unmatched. Germline CDR1 and CDR2: SQVTM and ANQGSEA. CDR3 bases: TGCAGCGCTGGGACAGGAGGGACTGAAGCTTTCTTT. This gives the protein CSAGTGGTEAFF.

In its sample, this clonotype was seen once. This sequence joins TRBV4-3 and TRBJ2-1, with a tentative D call TRBD2 (5 bases). Germline V CDR1 and CDR2: LGHNA, YSLEER. The CDR3 spans 18 residues. Trimming took off 4 bases at V and 6 bases at J, with 25 bases between the two ends. As DNA, the CDR3 is TGCGCCAGCAGCCCCCTTCCCGGGGAGTCGCTGGTGGGCAATGAGCAGTTCTTC. Its protein product is CASSPLPGESLVGNEQFF.

As regards this clonotype: At one end the junction does not follow the germline gene, possibly because of a read error. The chain uses TRBV28 and TRBJ1-1; tentative D call: TRBD1 (5 bases). The CDR3 sequence is 13 residues long. The germline V gene encodes CDR1 MDHEN and CDR2 SYDVKM. CDR3: CAGSPVGGTEAFF. Written as DNA, the CDR3 is TGTGCCGGCAGTCCCGTGGGGGGCACTGAAGCTTTCTTT.

This clonotype was detected a few times. The V gene is TRBV6-6, the J gene TRBJ2-6, with D unresolved. V was trimmed by 2 bases and J by 1 base, leaving 9 bases between them. CDR1 is MNHNY and CDR2 is SVGAGI in the germline V gene (reference sequence). There are 16 residues in the CDR3. Here the CDR3 reads CASSYPTLSGANVLTF. CDR3 nucleotide sequence: TGTGCCAGCAGTTACCCGACACTATCTGGGGCCAACGTCCTGACTTTC.

The V call is TRBV7-2, the J call TRBJ2-7; no clear D gene. Per the germline V gene, CDR1 is SGHTA and CDR2 is FQGNSA. CDR3 length: 12 residues. Trimming left V 5 bases short and J 6 bases short, with 11 bases between. The CDR3 loop is CASSQDLGEQYF. The DNA for the CDR3 is TGTGCCAGCAGCCAAGACTTGGGCGAGCAGTACTTC.

This clonotype was seen a handful of times. This rearrangement joins TRBV4-1 to TRBJ2-1, with D possibly matching TRBD2 (6 bases). The CDR3 sequence is 17 residues long. V was shortened by 0 bases and J by 0 bases, with 12 bases between the two germline ends. In germline, CDR1 is MGHRA, CDR2 YSYEKL. The CDR3 region has the DNA TGCGCCAGCAGCCAAGATGTCGGGAGCCTCTCCTACAATGAGCAGTTCTTC. This sequence encodes CASSQDVGSLSYNEQFF.

This clonotype was recorded at least ten times. This rearrangement joins TRBV7-9 to TRBJ2-7, with 10 bases identical to TRBD2. The CDR3 totals 14 residues. The ends lost 3 bases at V and 3 bases at J; junction bases unmatched: 2. Germline assignment: CDR1 SEHNR and CDR2 FQNEAQ (reference sequence). The CDR3 bases are TGTGCCAGCAGCTTGACTAGCGGGCTCTACGAGCAGTACTTC. Protein: CASSLTSGLYEQYF.

The chain links TRBV7-8 to TRBJ2-7, with 8 bases matching TRBD2. The CDR3 is 16 residues long. From germline, CDR1 is SGHVS and CDR2 FQNEAQ. V lost 5 bases to trimming and J lost 5 bases; unmatched junction nucleotides: 14. DNA of the CDR3: TGTGCCAGCAGCGGACTCACCGGGACTAGTTTCCACGAGCAGTACTTC. Translated: CASSGLTGTSFHEQYF.

The chain links TRBV4-2 to TRBJ2-3; 12 bases are a match to TRBD2. Per the germline V gene, CDR1 is LGHNA and CDR2 is YNFKEQ. The V and J ends lost 4 bases and 6 bases, in that order; junction bases with no gene match: 8. The CDR3 consists of 16 residues. CDR3 amino acids: CASSPYGLAGPDTQYF. The CDR3 region has the DNA TGTGCCAGCAGCCCCTACGGACTAGCGGGACCGGATACGCAGTATTTT.

The CDR3 sequence: CASRDPTDDVYF. CDR3 in DNA: TGTGCCAGCCGGGATCCAACAGACGATGTGTACTTC. This chain joins TRBV6-2 or TRBV6-3 and TRBJ2-7, with D maybe TRBD2 (5 bases). Germline V CDR1 and CDR2: MNHEY, SVGEGT. CDR3 length: 12 amino acids. V was clipped by 8 bases and J by 12 bases, with 20 bases between them.

CDR3 residues: CASSVTSGFYEQYF. The CDR3 region has the DNA TGTGCCAGCAGCGTGACTAGCGGATTCTACGAGCAGTACTTC. The rearrangement links TRBV7-2 to TRBJ2-4, with 9 bases lining up with TRBD2. Judging by the DNA end, TRBJ2-7 fits better; the J call may be wrong. The length of the CDR3 is 14 residues. The germline V gene has CDR1 SGHTA and CDR2 FQGNSA.

This clonotype was counted only a few times. This chain connects TRBV7-2 to TRBJ2-1; 7 bases map to TRBD2. Per the germline V gene, CDR1 is SGHTA and CDR2 is FQGNSA. J was trimmed by 4 bases and V by 3 bases; bases with no gene match: 6. The CDR3 is made up of 15 amino acids. In nucleotides, the CDR3 is TGTGCCAGCAGCTTTGCTAGCGGAGTTTACAATGAGCAGTTCTTC. As protein: CASSFASGVYNEQFF.

This clonotype was recorded a few times. The chain uses TRBV12-3 or TRBV12-4 and TRBJ2-1, with 8 bases that match TRBD2. The CDR3 is made up of 14 amino acids. V was pared by 8 bases and J by 4 bases, with 7 bases of the junction left unmatched. The CDR3 region has the DNA TGTGCCAGCCACTGGTCTAGCGGGTACAATGAGCAGTTCTTC. Translation gives CASHWSSGYNEQFF.

The gene calls are TRBV4-1 and TRBJ1-6; D possibly corresponds to TRBD1 (5 bases). The germline gives CDR1 MGHRA, CDR2 YSYEKL. The CDR3 loop spans 15 amino acids. Trimming left V 4 bases short and J 6 bases short, with 13 bases between. The CDR3 DNA reads as TGCGCCAGCAGCCTCTCCAGGGCTGCTAATTCACCCCTCCACTTT. It translates to CASSLSRAANSPLHF.

The chain couples TRBV7-9 to TRBJ1-1; no definite D call. Germline V CDR1 and CDR2: SEHNR, FQNEAQ (reference sequence). CDR3 length: 14 amino acids. V lost 1 base and J 7 bases, leaving 13 bases between the germline ends. The CDR3 bases are TGTGCCAGCAGCTTAGGAGCCCATCGACTTGAAGCTTTCTTT. Amino acids: CASSLGAHRLEAFF.

The V and J genes are TRBV20-1 and TRBJ2-7, with 16 bases fitting TRBD2. The CDR3 is made up of 17 amino acids. Germline lookup yields CDR1 DFQATT and CDR2 SNEGSKA (reference sequence). DNA for the CDR3: TGCAATGCCTATACTGCGGGACTAGCGGGAGGGCCACACGAGCAGTACTTC. It encodes CNAYTAGLAGGPHEQYF.

V is TRBV4-3 and J is TRBJ1-5, with 8 bases that match TRBD1. Germline values: CDR1 LGHNA, CDR2 YSLEER. The CDR3 contains 17 residues. The ends lost 0 bases at V and 4 bases at J; junction bases unmatched: 8. DNA of the CDR3: TGCGCCAGCAGCCAAGATGTGGCAGGGGGCTTGAATCAGCCCCAGCATTTT. This encodes CASSQDVAGGLNQPQHF.

The rearrangement links TRBV7-9 to TRBJ1-1; D is unclear. Trimming stripped 10 bases from V and 1 base from J, with 7 bases between. Germline V gene lookup returns CDR1 SEHNR and CDR2 FQNEAQ (reference sequence). This CDR3 region has 11 residues. The CDR3 DNA reads TGTGCCACCCTCGGGAACACTGAAGCTTTCTTT. It specifies CATLGNTEAFF.

The V gene is TRBV4-1, the J gene TRBJ2-1; TRBD2 matches at 9 bases. Germline CDR1 and CDR2: MGHRA and YSYEKL. J was trimmed by 6 bases and V by 2 bases; bases with no gene match: 14. CDR3 length: 18 residues. The CDR3 coding sequence is TGCGCCAGCAGCCAAATACAGCCCCTAGCGGGATTGATCAATGAGCAGTTCTTC. Its protein product is CASSQIQPLAGLINEQFF.

The rearrangement joins TRBV7-2 to TRBJ2-5; D may be TRBD1 (5 bases). CDR1 is SGHTA and CDR2 is FQGNSA in the germline V gene. This CDR3 region has 15 residues. Trimming took 6 bases from V and 2 from J, leaving 16 bases between them. CDR3 nucleotide sequence: TGTGCCAGCAGGCCCTACCAGGGATCTCAAGAGACCCAGTACTTC. Amino acid sequence: CASRPYQGSQETQYF.

The V call is TRBV30, the J call TRBJ2-5; maybe TRBD2 (6 bases). Trimming shortened V by 3 bases and J by 5 bases, and 7 bases separated the two germline ends. This CDR3 has 11 residues. The germline V gene has CDR1 GTSNPN and CDR2 SVGIG (reference sequence). For the CDR3, the DNA is TGTGCCTGGAGGCTAGCGGAGACCCAGTACTTC. Protein product: CAWRLAETQYF.

This clonotype was counted a single time. The chain recombines TRBV6-2 or TRBV6-3 with TRBJ2-5, with D possibly matching TRBD1 (6 bases). The V gene lost 6 bases and the J gene lost 5 bases, with 16 bases spanning the gap. CDR3 size: 14 residues. Germline CDR1 is MNHEY and CDR2 is SVGEGT. The CDR3 coding sequence is TGTGCCAGCAGGAAACGAACAGGGCCGGAGACCCAGTACTTC. It codes for CASRKRTGPETQYF.

The chain joins TRBV7-2 to TRBJ1-6; possible D gene TRBD1, 5 bases. The CDR3 is 16 amino acids. V lost 6 bases and J 7 bases, leaving 19 bases between the germline ends. The germline V gene encodes CDR1 SGHTA and CDR2 FQGNSA. The CDR3 is CASRVGSQASNSPLHF. The DNA of the CDR3 is TGTGCCAGCAGAGTTGGGTCACAGGCATCAAATTCACCCCTCCACTTT. Variable domain in full (rest from reference TRBV7-2 and TRBJ1-6): GAGVSQSPSNKVTEKGKDVELRCDPISGHTALYWYRQSLGQGLEFLIYFQGNSAPDKSGLPSDRFSAERTGGSVSTLTIQRTQQEDSAVYLCASRVGSQASNSPLHFGNGTRLTVT.

The genes are TRBV28 and TRBJ2-3; no firm D call. The V gene's germline CDR1 is MDHEN and CDR2 SYDVKM. The CDR3 runs 14 residues. The V gene lost 3 bases and the J gene lost 2 bases, with 9 bases spanning the gap. The CDR3 protein is CASSFGEPTDTQYF. The DNA of the CDR3 is TGTGCCAGCAGTTTTGGGGAACCCACAGATACGCAGTATTTT.

In the case of this clonotype: Its ends do not fully match the called genes, so a read error is possible. This chain links TRBV29-1 with TRBJ2-2; possible D gene TRBD2, 7 bases. The CDR3 covers 13 residues. Germline V gene data show CDR1 as SQVTM and CDR2 as ANQGSEA. For the CDR3, the DNA is TGCAGCGGGGCGGGGGCGATCACCCGGGAGCTGTTTTTT. This codes for CSGAGAITRELFF.

This clonotype was counted only a few times. V and J are TRBV27 and TRBJ2-7, with no clear D. V lost 2 bases and J lost 7, with 15 bases in between. The length of the CDR3 is 14 residues. Germline CDR1 reads MNHEY; CDR2 reads SMNVEV (reference sequence). The CDR3 bases are TGTGCCAGCAGTTTAATAGGTCTGTCCAATGAGCAGTACTTC. Its protein product is CASSLIGLSNEQYF.

This clonotype was seen just once. The rearrangement joins TRBV7-2 to TRBJ1-5, with TRBD1 matching 7 bases. Germline CDR1 SGHTA, CDR2 FQGNSA. With 1 base clipped from V and 1 base from J, the junction kept 7 bases outside the gene matches. The CDR3 totals 17 residues. The CDR3 DNA reads TGTGCCAGCAGCTTAGGACAGGGTAGTAGGAGCAATCAGCCCCAGCATTTT. This encodes CASSLGQGSRSNQPQHF.

The V and J genes are TRBV20-1 and TRBJ1-2; D remains unclear. Trimming shortened V by 1 base and J by 4 bases, and 16 bases separated the two germline ends. The germline V gene has CDR1 DFQATT and CDR2 SNEGSKA (reference sequence). This CDR3 is 15 amino acids long. In nucleotides, the CDR3 is TGCAGTGCTAGAGGGAGCGACACAGATTTCTATGGCTACACCTTC. Its protein product is CSARGSDTDFYGYTF.

This sequence joins TRBV4-1 and TRBJ2-3; tentatively, D is TRBD2 (5 bases). Germline loops: CDR1 MGHRA, CDR2 YSYEKL. This CDR3 is 16 amino acids long. Trimming stripped 0 bases from V and 1 base from J, with 11 bases between. The CDR3 DNA is TGCGCCAGCAGCCAAGACAACCCGCGGGGCACAGATACGCAGTATTTT. It specifies CASSQDNPRGTDTQYF.